Following are 10 T cell receptor beta chains from one sample sequenced in a study of T cells in narcolepsy. Using immunoSEQ multiplex PCR, the repertoire was profiled, and TCRdb retains in-frame clones only, with some absent. In the table there are under 35,000 clones, around 90% of which are singletons. Material for sequencing was CD45RA- memory CD4+ T cells from PBMCs. The receptor source for this set is a human donor with narcolepsy.

This clone was counted once. The chain carries TRBV5-1 and TRBJ2-2; D gene ambiguous. In germline, CDR1 is SGHRS, CDR2 YFSETQ. The CDR3 sequence is 13 residues long. V lost 4 bases and J lost 8, with 12 bases in between. CDR3 DNA: TGCGCCAGCAGCCTACTAATGACGGGGGAGCTGTTTTTT. This encodes CASSLLMTGELFF.

This rearrangement joins TRBV5-1 to TRBJ1-1; no definite D call. V shed 2 bases and J shed 9 bases, with 11 bases lying between them. Germline V CDR1 and CDR2: SGHRS, YFSETQ. The CDR3 loop spans 12 amino acids. This chain's CDR3 is CASSLPDTKAFF. In DNA form, the CDR3 reads TGCGCCAGCAGCTTACCCGATACTAAAGCTTTCTTT.

This clone was counted once. The gene calls are TRBV19 and TRBJ1-5; D is undetermined. CDR1 LNHDA and CDR2 SQIVND come from the germline V gene (reference sequence). The germline V and J ends were trimmed by 5 bases and 0 bases, with 11 bases remaining between them. This CDR3 is built from 15 residues. The DNA of the CDR3 is TGTGCCAGTAGTGTCTCACCTGGTAGCAATCAGCCCCAGCATTTT. It encodes CASSVSPGSNQPQHF.

The V and J genes are TRBV7-9 and TRBJ2-3; D unresolved. This CDR3 contains 17 residues. Germline loops: CDR1 SEHNR, CDR2 FQNEAQ (reference sequence). Trimming removed 3 bases from V and 2 bases from J, with 18 bases in between. The CDR3 here is CASSFARVMSLTDTQYF. CDR3 coding DNA: TGTGCCAGCAGCTTTGCTCGGGTGATGAGCCTCACAGATACGCAGTATTTT.

This chain connects TRBV14 to TRBJ1-4; D remains ambiguous. Germline V CDR1 and CDR2: SGHDN, FVKESK. V lost 1 base and J lost 4, with 7 bases in between. The length of the CDR3 is 14 residues. CDR3 amino acids: CASSQGRHNEKLFF. CDR3 bases: TGTGCCAGCAGCCAAGGCAGGCATAATGAAAAACTGTTTTTT.

The V gene is TRBV7-2, the J gene TRBJ2-5; 7 bases match TRBD2. The CDR3 covers 14 residues. CDR1 is SGHTA, CDR2 FQGNSA, per germline. The junction had 1 base not matched to a gene; V was cut back by 1 base and J by 2 bases. The CDR3 DNA follows: TGTGCCAGCAGCTTAGATAGCGGGCAAGAGACCCAGTACTTC. This codes for CASSLDSGQETQYF.

This chain uses TRBV28 with TRBJ2-2; TRBD2 aligns across 9 bases. V was pared by 6 bases and J by 7 bases, with 9 bases of the junction left unmatched. This CDR3 is 15 amino acids long. Germline V gives CDR1 MDHEN, CDR2 SYDVKM. Here the CDR3 DNA reads TGTGCCAGCAGAGGAGCGGGAGGATCGGGCGGGGAGCTGTTTTTT. Translated, it gives CASRGAGGSGGELFF.

The chain is built from TRBV18 and TRBJ1-1, with TRBD1 as a possible D gene (6 bases). Between the trimmed V and J ends, which lost 6 bases and 3 bases, there was a span of 14 bases. CDR3 size: 14 residues. Germline V lookup: CDR1 KGHSH, CDR2 LQKENI. The CDR3 region is CASSPDRTYTEAFF. The CDR3 DNA reads TGTGCCAGCTCCCCGGACAGAACCTACACTGAAGCTTTCTTT.

J is TRBJ2-7 and V is TRBV11-2; 7 nucleotides match TRBD1. V lost 7 bases and J lost 2; bases outside the gene matches: 2. The CDR3 sequence is 12 residues long. Germline V gives CDR1 SGHAT, CDR2 FQNNGV. CDR3 DNA sequence: TGTGCCAGCAAACAGGGGACCTACGAGCAGTACTTC. Encoded protein: CASKQGTYEQYF. Variable domain in full (rest from reference TRBV11-2 and TRBJ2-7): EAGVAQSPRYKIIEKRQSVAFWCNPISGHATLYWYQQILGQGPKLLIQFQNNGVVDDSQLPKDRFSAERLKGVDSTLKIQPAKLEDSAVYLCASKQGTYEQYFGPGTRLTVT.

The chain recombines TRBV29-1 with TRBJ2-1; the D is unclear. Germline lookup yields CDR1 SQVTM and CDR2 ANQGSEA. CDR3 size: 10 residues. Trimming took off 6 bases at V and 6 bases at J, with 6 bases between the two ends. CDR3 residues: CSVGFNEQFF. CDR3 nucleotide sequence: TGCAGCGTGGGGTTCAATGAGCAGTTCTTC.